The T cell receptor (beta chain) under discussion was sequenced for a study of cytomegalovirus exposure and HLA in healthy donors. A note on this clone: Its antigen remains unidentified. An end of the junction does not agree with germline; a read error may underlie this. Other DNA sequences in this specimen translate into the identical CDR3.

A multiplex PCR was run with 60 Vbeta primers and 13 Jbeta primers. Profiled with immunoSEQ multiplex PCR; TCRdb holds only in-frame clones, not every one. The data contain approximately 160,000 clones, approximately 80% of them singletons. Per germline, CDR1 SSHAT and CDR2 FNYEAQ (reference sequence). This CDR3 region has 14 residues. Study outcomes and limitations: For TCR beta chains, V- and J-gene trimming was later linked to a missense DCLRE1C variant.

The V gene is TRBV7-7, the J gene TRBJ2-7; a weak D match, TRBD2 (6 bases). The source of this sequence is a male donor in good health and CMV-seropositive. Sequenced input: PBMCs. Here the CDR3 reads CASSPGVGTYEQYF. The CDR3 DNA reads as TGTGCTAGCAGCCCGGGGGTAGGGACGTACGAGCAGTACTTT.